This TCR beta chain appears in the sequencing data of a study of CD8+ T cells in alopecia areata. About this clone itself: As yet, its antigen is unknown.

Points from the study as a whole: Possibly as an HLA-related effect, TCR sharing across patients appeared less clear than in mice. Greater clonality was observed in lesional scalp samples, especially alopecia totalis/universalis, versus normal scalp. Scalp samples also yield sequences from resident alphabeta T cells of normal skin.

As the sequencing template, cDNA was produced by extracting RNA and reverse transcribing it. This table comes from immunoSEQ multiplex PCR, and its TCRdb copy is limited to in-frame clones, with some not included. This table holds 55,000 to 65,000 clones, 44% found once. Peripheral blood and lesional scalp punch biopsies were taken from alopecia areata patients. Germline loops: CDR1 MNHEY, CDR2 SMNVEV (reference sequence). The CDR3 has 13 residues. The V end was cut by 2 bases, the J end by 4 bases, with 6 bases between. This clonotype was obtained from a human donor with alopecia areata. This chain links TRBV27 with TRBJ1-5, with a tentative D call TRBD1 (6 bases). The material sequenced was NKG2D-low CD8+ T cells sorted from blood. CDR3 in amino acids: CASSLQGNQPQHF. The CDR3 DNA follows: TGTGCCAGCAGTTTACAGGGGAATCAGCCCCAGCATTTT.